Below, 28 T cell receptor beta chains from the same sample are listed, as sequenced in a study of T cell changes during pregnancy in multiple sclerosis. Method: immunoSEQ multiplex PCR; TCRdb's copy keeps in-frame clones and lacks some. Found here are approximately 100,000 clones, 90% to 95% of them singletons; the top ten hold about 1%. The sequencing used peripheral blood, collected before pregnancy. The source of these receptors is a female donor with multiple sclerosis, enrolled in a pregnancy study.

This chain joins TRBV6-6 and TRBJ1-2; 7 nucleotides align to TRBD1. The CDR3 loop spans 13 amino acids. The germline gives CDR1 MNHNY, CDR2 SVGAGI (reference sequence). J lost 3 bases, V lost 2 bases, and 0 bases had no gene match. The CDR3 protein is CASSYGTDYGYTF. The CDR3 DNA reads as TGTGCCAGCAGTTACGGGACAGACTATGGCTACACCTTC.

This sequence joins TRBV18 and TRBJ2-1, with TRBD1 matching 9 bases. This CDR3 spans 16 amino acids. After removal of 3 bases from V and 2 bases from J, the junction contained 5 bases not matched to a gene. Germline CDR1 and CDR2: KGHSH and LQKENI. This CDR3 reads CASSPAGTGTYNEQFF. CDR3 sequence (DNA): TGTGCCAGCTCACCGGCCGGGACAGGGACCTACAATGAGCAGTTCTTC.

A single count supports this clone. V is TRBV30 and J is TRBJ2-7; tentative D call: TRBD2 (6 bases). Germline V gives CDR1 GTSNPN, CDR2 SVGIG (reference sequence). V lost 1 base to trimming and J lost 3 bases, with 16 bases between them. This CDR3 contains 15 residues. The CDR3 coding sequence is TGTGCCTGGAGTGAACCCCCTGGCGGGAACTACGAGCAGTACTTC. It is translated as CAWSEPPGGNYEQYF.

This clone has only one observation. The V call is TRBV6-1, the J call TRBJ2-7; tentatively, D is TRBD2 (7 bases). CDR1 is MNHNS, CDR2 SASEGT, per germline. The CDR3 totals 13 residues. Trimming took off 3 bases at V and 2 bases at J, with 8 bases between the two ends. CDR3 protein: CASSDGGPYEQYF. The CDR3 nucleotides are TGTGCCAGCAGTGACGGGGGGCCCTACGAGCAGTACTTC.

This clone appeared a single time. The chain uses TRBV18 and TRBJ2-5; 12 bases agree with TRBD1. The CDR3 has 15 residues. Germline V CDR1 and CDR2: KGHSH, LQKENI. V shed 8 bases, J shed 4 bases, and the junction held 8 bases outside the gene matches. The CDR3 sequence is CASTFRDRGRETQYF. The CDR3 DNA reads as TGTGCCAGCACCTTCCGGGACAGGGGGCGAGAGACCCAGTACTTC.

In its sample, this clone was seen once. The genes are TRBV5-1 and TRBJ2-5, with no clear D. Looked up from germline, CDR1 is SGHRS and CDR2 is YFSETQ. Trimming cost V 0 bases and J 5 bases, with 14 bases left between them. The length of the CDR3 is 15 residues. The CDR3 DNA reads as TGCGCCAGCAGCTTGGTCGCCGCCGTCGGGGAGACCCAGTACTTC. Protein sequence: CASSLVAAVGETQYF.

This clone has just a few counts. This chain's CDR3 is CASRRQGTNTEAFF. As DNA, the CDR3 is TGCGCCAGCAGGCGACAGGGCACGAACACTGAAGCTTTCTTT. The chain combines TRBV5-1 with TRBJ1-1, with TRBD1 matching 7 bases. CDR1 is SGHRS and CDR2 is YFSETQ in the germline V gene. The CDR3 runs to 14 residues. J gave up 1 base and V 5 bases, and 5 bases lay outside the gene matches.

The rearrangement joins TRBV5-5 to TRBJ2-7; D is possibly TRBD1 (5 bases). Germline CDR1 SGHKS, CDR2 YYEKEE (reference sequence). Trimming took 0 bases from V and 1 from J, leaving 8 bases between them. The CDR3 sequence is 14 residues long. The CDR3 region is CASSLGAGSYEQYF. DNA of the CDR3: TGTGCCAGCAGCTTGGGGGCAGGGTCCTACGAGCAGTACTTC.

This clone was counted a single time. This chain joins TRBV6-4 and TRBJ2-3, with 9 bases fitting TRBD1. The CDR3 consists of 14 residues. Germline CDR1 and CDR2: MRHNA and SNTAGT. Unmatched junction bases numbered 4, after V lost 5 bases and J lost 4 bases. This CDR3 is CASSLQGAPDTQYF. In nucleotides, the CDR3 is TGTGCCAGCAGTTTACAGGGGGCTCCAGATACGCAGTATTTT.

The chain carries TRBV5-1 and TRBJ2-5; 7 positions match TRBD2. Germline CDR1 and CDR2: SGHRS and YFSETQ. CDR3 length: 17 residues. Unmatched junction bases numbered 13, after V lost 3 bases and J lost 2 bases. The DNA of the CDR3 is TGCGCCAGCAGCTCCGGTGTGGGGGAGGGAGTACAAGAGACCCAGTACTTC. Its translation is CASSSGVGEGVQETQYF.

V gene TRBV4-1 combines with J gene TRBJ1-5, with D possibly being TRBD1 (6 bases). V was pared by 3 bases and J by 2 bases, with 17 bases between. The CDR3 runs 17 residues. Germline V lookup: CDR1 MGHRA, CDR2 YSYEKL. CDR3 coding DNA: TGCGCCAGCAGCCATGGGGGGGACACCCTAGGCAATCAGCCCCAGCATTTT. It codes for CASSHGGDTLGNQPQHF.

This clone was observed a handful of times. V and J are TRBV7-3 and TRBJ1-2, with 7 bases that match TRBD1. CDR1 is SGHTA, CDR2 FQGTGA, per germline. The CDR3 has 14 residues. The ends lost 4 bases at V and 4 bases at J; junction bases unmatched: 6. As DNA, the CDR3 is TGTGCCAGCAGCTCGGGACAGAGACCCTATGGCTACACCTTC. Its protein is CASSSGQRPYGYTF.

This chain joins TRBV30 and TRBJ2-1; 14 bases line up with TRBD2. Germline V gene lookup returns CDR1 GTSNPN and CDR2 SVGIG (reference sequence). The CDR3 covers 22 residues. V lost 2 bases, J lost 6 bases, and 24 bases stayed unmatched. The CDR3 spells CAWSLAIKGRTSGRSLLNEQFF. CDR3 in DNA: TGTGCCTGGAGTTTGGCTATAAAGGGGAGGACTAGCGGGAGGAGCTTGCTCAATGAGCAGTTCTTC.

The chain is built from TRBV7-9 and TRBJ2-4; 8 nucleotides align to TRBD1. V was pared by 5 bases and J by 0 bases, with 6 bases of the junction left unmatched. CDR3 length: 16 residues. Germline V gene sequence: CDR1 SEHNR, CDR2 FQNEAQ (reference sequence). CDR3 protein: CASSPRQGLAKNIQYF. CDR3 sequence (DNA): TGTGCCAGCAGCCCTCGACAGGGGCTAGCCAAAAACATTCAGTACTTC.

CDR3 bases: TGTGCCAGCAGTTTAGGGACAGGGTACTACGAGCAGTACTTC. It translates to CASSLGTGYYEQYF. The V and J genes are TRBV27 and TRBJ2-7, with 9 bases identical to TRBD1. J was trimmed by 3 bases and V by 2 bases; bases with no gene match: 2. This CDR3 has 14 amino acids. In germline, CDR1 is MNHEY, CDR2 SMNVEV (reference sequence).

This clone was seen once. V is TRBV6-6 and J is TRBJ2-7; 7 bases agree with TRBD2. In germline, CDR1 is MNHNY, CDR2 SVGAGI (reference sequence). V was clipped by 6 bases and J by 2 bases; unmatched bases: 13. CDR3 length equals 16 residues. The chain's CDR3 is CASRDKARTSPYEQYF. The CDR3 coding sequence is TGTGCCAGCAGGGACAAAGCCCGGACTAGTCCCTACGAGCAGTACTTC.

The chain combines TRBV29-1 with TRBJ1-2, with D possibly TRBD1 on 6 matching bases. CDR3 length: 14 amino acids. Between the trimmed V and J ends, which lost 4 bases and 0 bases, there was a span of 12 bases. The germline gives CDR1 SQVTM, CDR2 ANQGSEA. CDR3 region: CSVAGGQANYGYTF. The CDR3 DNA sequence: TGCAGCGTTGCTGGGGGCCAAGCTAACTATGGCTACACCTTC.

The chain links TRBV6-5 to TRBJ2-1; 9 positions match TRBD2. The germline gives CDR1 MNHEY, CDR2 SVGAGI. V shed 1 base, J shed 2 bases, and the junction held 3 bases outside the gene matches. CDR3 size: 16 residues. This chain's CDR3 is CASSYLAGATYNEQFF. In nucleotides, the CDR3 is TGTGCCAGCAGTTACTTAGCGGGGGCGACCTACAATGAGCAGTTCTTC.

This rearrangement joins TRBV6-5 to TRBJ1-1; 8 bases fit TRBD1. The trim removed 2 bases at V and 3 bases at J, leaving 5 bases unmatched. There are 15 residues in the CDR3. The germline CDR1 and CDR2 sequences are MNHEY and SVGAGI. The CDR3 loop is CASSYSNRGYTEAFF. CDR3 nucleotides: TGTGCCAGCAGTTACAGCAACAGGGGGTACACTGAAGCTTTCTTT.

The J gene is TRBJ1-4, the V gene TRBV6-1; unclear D gene. Trimming took off 6 bases at V and 3 bases at J, with 5 bases between the two ends. The germline V gene encodes CDR1 MNHNS and CDR2 SASEGT. This CDR3 has 12 amino acids. CDR3 sequence reads: CASSRANEKLFF. DNA of the CDR3: TGTGCCAGCAGCCGGGCTAATGAAAAACTGTTTTTT.

The chain recombines TRBV7-6 with TRBJ2-7; D might be TRBD1 (6 bases). The CDR3 is 14 residues long. V dropped 2 bases and J dropped 3 bases, with 11 bases sitting between them. Germline V lookup: CDR1 SGHVS, CDR2 FNYEAQ. Written as DNA, the CDR3 is TGTGCCAGCAGCTTACGGAAGGGGGACTACGAGCAGTACTTC. Translating it yields CASSLRKGDYEQYF.

The CDR3 coding sequence is TGTGCCAGCAGGCGGGAGGGAAACAATGAGCAGTTCTTC. Translation: CASRREGNNEQFF. J is TRBJ2-1 and V is TRBV6-5; TRBD2 agrees at 9 bases. CDR3 length equals 13 residues. Germline assignment: CDR1 MNHEY and CDR2 SVGAGI. V was pared by 6 bases and J by 5 bases, with 2 bases of the junction left unmatched.

V usage is TRBV6-5 and J usage is TRBJ1-4; D is undetermined. V lost 0 bases and J lost 8, with 16 bases in between. The length of the CDR3 is 16 residues. CDR1 is MNHEY, CDR2 SVGAGI, per germline. The CDR3 protein is CASSYSNRDFGEKLFF. In nucleotides, the CDR3 is TGTGCCAGCAGTTACTCGAATAGAGATTTCGGGGAAAAACTGTTTTTT.

This rearrangement joins TRBV29-1 to TRBJ2-7, with unresolved D. The germline V gene has CDR1 SQVTM and CDR2 ANQGSEA. This CDR3 spans 11 amino acids. The ends were cut back, 5 bases at V and 0 bases at J, with 5 bases in the middle. The CDR3 sequence: CSVQDSYEQYF. The CDR3 nucleotides read TGCAGCGTTCAGGACTCCTACGAGCAGTACTTC.

For the CDR3, the DNA is TGTGCCAGCAGTCGGGGACAGGGCTCTGGAAACACCATATATTTT. It encodes CASSRGQGSGNTIYF. The chain employs TRBV6-5 and TRBJ1-3; TRBD1 aligns across 9 bases. V was pared by 5 bases and J by 0 bases, with 2 bases of the junction left unmatched. This CDR3 comprises 15 residues. Germline CDR1 reads MNHEY; CDR2 reads SVGAGI.

J is TRBJ2-5 and V is TRBV4-1; D is perhaps TRBD1 (5 bases). Germline V gene data show CDR1 as MGHRA and CDR2 as YSYEKL. Trimming left V 0 bases short and J 1 base short, with 12 bases between. The CDR3 has 16 residues. CDR3 in amino acids: CASSQESRALQETQYF. CDR3 bases: TGCGCCAGCAGCCAAGAGAGCAGGGCCCTCCAAGAGACCCAGTACTTC.

V and J are TRBV7-8 and TRBJ2-3; a weak D match, TRBD2 (5 bases). From germline, CDR1 is SGHVS and CDR2 FQNEAQ. V was cut by 5 bases and J by 2 bases, with 14 bases left in between. The CDR3 spans 15 residues. The CDR3 here is CASSQTGSYTDTQYF. The CDR3, as DNA: TGTGCCAGCAGCCAGACGGGGTCGTACACAGATACGCAGTATTTT.

This chain joins TRBV9 and TRBJ2-2; no firm D call. V was pared by 0 bases and J by 5 bases, with 11 bases between. Germline CDR1 reads SGDLS; CDR2 reads YYNGEE. This CDR3 is 15 amino acids long. CDR3 in amino acids: CASSVGAISTGELFF. The CDR3 nucleotides read TGTGCCAGCAGCGTAGGGGCCATTTCGACCGGGGAGCTGTTTTTT.